This T cell receptor (beta chain) was recorded in a study of high-grade serous ovarian cancer treatment subgroups. Across the study: Samples averaged roughly 14,000 reads and around 7,600 unique TCR beta rearrangements.

Whole-study findings and limits: These tumor repertoires lack spatial information from bulk sequencing. Same-patient tumor repertoires overlapped at roughly 0.095 to 0.8; different patients barely overlapped.

Points on this clone: Its cognate antigen is unknown.

Germline lookup yields CDR1 LNHDA and CDR2 SQIVND (reference sequence). The CDR3 runs to 19 residues. V lost 0 bases to trimming and J lost 5 bases, with 24 bases between them. Sequencing used immunoSEQ multiplex PCR; TCRdb keeps in-frame clones, though not all of them. The table includes some 27,000 clones, roughly 80% detected once. The tumor samples were collected prior to definitive surgery or chemotherapy. Input material: tumor tissue. The genes are TRBV19 and TRBJ2-3; D unclear. The clonotype originates from a human donor with high-grade serous ovarian cancer. The CDR3 here is CASSIDSTALGPTLDTQYF. The CDR3 DNA sequence: TGTGCCAGTAGTATAGACAGTACGGCCCTAGGCCCAACCCTAGATACGCAGTATTTT.